Listed below are T cell receptor beta chains from one sample, sequenced in a study of T cells after yellow fever vaccination. Each CDR3 protein is one row after TCRdb ran MiXCR on the 5' RACE reads. The sample includes some 340,000 distinct CDR3 sequences, roughly 3.9% of them seen just once. Sequencing was performed on PBMCs, taken 5 days after the yellow fever booster vaccination. The receptors derive from a man aged 18 to 29 who received the YFV17D yellow fever vaccine. The conserved cysteine and the conserved F or W are not part of the CDR3 here. Size tells how often a clone was seen (once, few, many) or the class of an expanded clone, and some rows leave it out.

V	size	J	CDR3
TRBV7-9	.	TRBJ2-3	ASSFLSGGPFPQY
TRBV5-1	many	TRBJ2-7	ASRTTGPFYEQY
TRBV7-2	many	TRBJ1-5	ASSPGTVNQPQH
TRBV3-1	many	TRBJ2-2	ASGGYTGELF
TRBV7-2	few	TRBJ2-3	ASSTKRGGRTDTQY
TRBV7-2	.	TRBJ2-3	AMSGVSGGADTQY
TRBV4-3	few	TRBJ1-2	ASSQETGEGYGYT
TRBV7-2	few	TRBJ2-5	ASAWGLAKQETQY
TRBV30	.	TRBJ2-7	AWSGQGAASEQY
TRBV20-1	.	TRBJ2-5	SPLKETQY
TRBV5-1	many	TRBJ1-1	ASSEQTGQTEAF
TRBV6-5	.	TRBJ2-5	ASSHGGGGEETQY
TRBV29-1	many	TRBJ1-6	SVCELENSPLH
TRBV20-1	few	TRBJ1-2	SPWGQGGYGYT
TRBV7-6	few	TRBJ2-1	ASTEGGVWNNEQF
TRBV20-1	.	TRBJ2-7	SVRLAHNEQY
TRBV5-4	.	TRBJ1-6	ATNLGGHRANSPLH
TRBV4-2	few	TRBJ1-2	ASSPGGRGRLGYGYT
TRBV5-1	many	TRBJ1-1	ASSLGGTGVTEAF
TRBV11-3	few	TRBJ2-1	ASSPTQGGHEQF
TRBV7-2	few	TRBJ1-1	ASSLFRGRAEAF
TRBV4-2	.	TRBJ1-3	ASSQDSLGKRNTIY
TRBV29-1	.	TRBJ2-7	SVVGGPIYEQY
TRBV10-3	.	TRBJ1-1	AISEFLGFGKGNTEAF
TRBV7-8	many	TRBJ1-1	ASSLVPRGGTEAF
TRBV12-3/TRBV12-4	many	TRBJ2-5	ASTVGGSYQETQY
TRBV18	few	TRBJ2-1	ASSDAGASYNEQF
TRBV20-1	few	TRBJ2-3	SARPQGGTDTQY
TRBV5-1	many	TRBJ2-1	ASSTDRGFSHEQF
TRBV7-3	.	TRBJ2-5	ASSPQPASGGVMTQY
TRBV12-3/TRBV12-4	few	TRBJ2-2	ASITGQEGRELF
TRBV29-1	few	TRBJ1-5	SAEGRVYYQPQH
TRBV20-1	many	TRBJ2-1	SATTGTGGSNEQF
TRBV9	few	TRBJ2-5	ASSIAGGSQETQY
TRBV4-1	.	TRBJ1-1	ASRAPGDGLYEAF
TRBV7-8	.	TRBJ2-3	ASSLGVDDTQY
TRBV6-1	few	TRBJ2-5	ASRLAGGETQY